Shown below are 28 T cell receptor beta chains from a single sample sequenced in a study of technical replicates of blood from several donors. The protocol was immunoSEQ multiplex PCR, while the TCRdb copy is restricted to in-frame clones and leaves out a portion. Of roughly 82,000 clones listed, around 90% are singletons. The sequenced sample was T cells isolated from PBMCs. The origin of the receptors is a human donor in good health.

CDR3 region: CASSPWTGPGNTIYF. The CDR3 coding sequence is TGCGCCAGCAGCCCCTGGACAGGTCCCGGAAACACCATATATTTT. This chain joins TRBV5-1 and TRBJ1-3; 7 positions match TRBD1. V gave up 4 bases and J gave up 4 bases; unmatched junction bases: 8. The CDR3 runs 15 residues. CDR1 SGHRS and CDR2 YFSETQ come from the germline V gene. Full variable domain (outside the CDR3, taken from reference TRBV5-1 and TRBJ1-3): KAGVTQTPRYLIKTRGQQVTLSCSPISGHRSVSWYQQTPGQGLQFLFEYFSETQRNKGNFPGRFSGRQFSNSRSEMNVSTLELGDSALYLCASSPWTGPGNTIYFGEGSWLTVV.

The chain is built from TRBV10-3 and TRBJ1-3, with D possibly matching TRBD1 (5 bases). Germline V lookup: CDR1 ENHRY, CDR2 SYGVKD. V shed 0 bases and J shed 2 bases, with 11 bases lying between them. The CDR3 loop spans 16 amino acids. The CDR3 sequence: CAISESPQGAGNTIYF. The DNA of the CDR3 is TGTGCCATCAGTGAGTCCCCCCAGGGCGCTGGAAACACCATATATTTT.

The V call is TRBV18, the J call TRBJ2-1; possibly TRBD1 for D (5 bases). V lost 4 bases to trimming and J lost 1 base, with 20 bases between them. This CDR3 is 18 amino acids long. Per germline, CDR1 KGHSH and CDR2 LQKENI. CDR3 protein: CASSRNLPQGESYNEQFF. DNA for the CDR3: TGTGCCAGCTCACGGAACCTCCCCCAGGGTGAGTCCTACAATGAGCAGTTCTTC.

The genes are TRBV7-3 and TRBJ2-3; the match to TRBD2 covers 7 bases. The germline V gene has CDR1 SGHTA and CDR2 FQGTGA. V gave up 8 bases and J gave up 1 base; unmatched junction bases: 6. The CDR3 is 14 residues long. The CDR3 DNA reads TGTGCCAGCCAGAGGAGCGGGGGCACAGATACGCAGTATTTT. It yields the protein CASQRSGGTDTQYF.

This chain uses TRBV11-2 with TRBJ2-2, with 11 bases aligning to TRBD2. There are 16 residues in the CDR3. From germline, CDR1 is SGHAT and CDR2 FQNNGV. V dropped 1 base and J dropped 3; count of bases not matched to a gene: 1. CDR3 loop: CASSLVAGGYTGELFF. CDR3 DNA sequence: TGTGCCAGCAGCTTAGTAGCGGGAGGGTACACCGGGGAGCTGTTTTTT.

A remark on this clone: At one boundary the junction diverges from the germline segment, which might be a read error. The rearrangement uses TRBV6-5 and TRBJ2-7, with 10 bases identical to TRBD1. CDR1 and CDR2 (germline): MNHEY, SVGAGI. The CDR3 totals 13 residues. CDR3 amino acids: CASGYRDRGEQYF. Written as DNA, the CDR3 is TGTGCCAGCGGTTACCGGGACAGGGGCGAGCAGTACTTC.

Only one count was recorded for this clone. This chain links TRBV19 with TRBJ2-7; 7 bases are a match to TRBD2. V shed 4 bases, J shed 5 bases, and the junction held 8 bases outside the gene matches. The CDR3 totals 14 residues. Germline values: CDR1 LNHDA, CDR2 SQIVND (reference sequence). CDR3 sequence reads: CASSRGGKLDEQYF. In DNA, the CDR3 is TGTGCCAGTAGTAGGGGGGGGAAGTTGGACGAGCAGTACTTC. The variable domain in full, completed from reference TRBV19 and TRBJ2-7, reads DGGITQSPKYLFRKEGQNVTLSCEQNLNHDAMYWYRQDPGQGLRLIYYSQIVNDFQKGDIAEGYSVSREKKESFPLTVTSAQKNPTAFYLCASSRGGKLDEQYFGPGTRLTVT.

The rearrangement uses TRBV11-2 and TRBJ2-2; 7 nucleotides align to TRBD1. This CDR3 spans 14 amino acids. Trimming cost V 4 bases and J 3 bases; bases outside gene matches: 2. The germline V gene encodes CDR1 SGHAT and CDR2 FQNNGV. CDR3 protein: CASSSDRYTGELFF. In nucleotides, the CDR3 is TGTGCCAGCAGCTCGGACAGGTACACCGGGGAGCTGTTTTTT. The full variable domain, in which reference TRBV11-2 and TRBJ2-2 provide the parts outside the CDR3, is EAGVAQSPRYKIIEKRQSVAFWCNPISGHATLYWYQQILGQGPKLLIQFQNNGVVDDSQLPKDRFSAERLKGVDSTLKIQPAKLEDSAVYLCASSSDRYTGELFFGEGSRLTVL.

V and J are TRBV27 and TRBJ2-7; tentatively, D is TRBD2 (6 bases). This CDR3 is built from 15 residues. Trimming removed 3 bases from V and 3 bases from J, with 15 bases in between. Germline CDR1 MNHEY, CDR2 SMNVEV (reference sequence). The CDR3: CASSLGGRVSYEQYF. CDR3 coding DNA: TGTGCCAGCAGTTTGGGGGGACGGGTGAGCTACGAGCAGTACTTC.

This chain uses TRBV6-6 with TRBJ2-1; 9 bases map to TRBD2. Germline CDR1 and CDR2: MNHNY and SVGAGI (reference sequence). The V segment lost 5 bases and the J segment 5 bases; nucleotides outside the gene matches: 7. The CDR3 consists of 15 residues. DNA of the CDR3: TGTGCCAGCAGTAGGGTGCTAGCGGGAAACAATGAGCAGTTCTTC. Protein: CASSRVLAGNNEQFF.

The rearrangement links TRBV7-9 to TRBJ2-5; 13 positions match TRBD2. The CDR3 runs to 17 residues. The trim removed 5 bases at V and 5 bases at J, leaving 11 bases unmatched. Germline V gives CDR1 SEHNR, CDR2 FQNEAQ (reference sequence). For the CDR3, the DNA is TGTGCCAGCAGCCCCCCCACTAGCGGGGGGGCCGTGGAGACCCAGTACTTC. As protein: CASSPPTSGGAVETQYF.

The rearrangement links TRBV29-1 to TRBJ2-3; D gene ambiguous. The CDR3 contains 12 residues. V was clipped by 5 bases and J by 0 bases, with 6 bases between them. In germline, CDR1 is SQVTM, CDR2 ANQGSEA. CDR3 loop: CSVRGSTDTQYF. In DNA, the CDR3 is TGCAGCGTTCGTGGCAGCACAGATACGCAGTATTTT.

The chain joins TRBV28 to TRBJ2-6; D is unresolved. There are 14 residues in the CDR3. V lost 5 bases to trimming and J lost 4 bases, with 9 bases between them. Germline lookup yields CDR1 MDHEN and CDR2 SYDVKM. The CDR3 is CASSGFRGANVLTF. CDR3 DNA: TGTGCCAGCAGTGGCTTCAGAGGGGCCAACGTCCTGACTTTC.

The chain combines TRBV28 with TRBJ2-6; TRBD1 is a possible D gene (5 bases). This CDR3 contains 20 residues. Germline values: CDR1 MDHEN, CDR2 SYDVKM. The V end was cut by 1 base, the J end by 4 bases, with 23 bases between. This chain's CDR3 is CASSLFRGRVPRSGANVLTF. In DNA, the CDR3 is TGTGCCAGCAGTTTATTCCGCGGCAGGGTCCCACGTTCCGGGGCCAACGTCCTGACTTTC. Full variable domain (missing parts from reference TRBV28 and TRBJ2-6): DVKVTQSSRYLVKRTGEKVFLECVQDMDHENMFWYRQDPGLGLRLIYFSYDVKMKEKGDIPEGYSVSREKKERFSLILESASTNQTSMYLCASSLFRGRVPRSGANVLTFGAGSRLTVL.

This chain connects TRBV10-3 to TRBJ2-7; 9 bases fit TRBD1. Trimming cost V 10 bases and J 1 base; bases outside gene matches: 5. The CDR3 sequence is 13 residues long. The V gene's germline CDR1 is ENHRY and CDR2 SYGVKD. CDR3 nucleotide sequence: TGTGCCACCCTAGGACAGGGGTCCTACGAGCAGTACTTC. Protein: CATLGQGSYEQYF.

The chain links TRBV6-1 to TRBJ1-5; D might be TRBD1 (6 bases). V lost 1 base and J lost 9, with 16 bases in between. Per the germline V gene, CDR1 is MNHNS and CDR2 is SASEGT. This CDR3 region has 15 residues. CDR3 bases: TGTGCCAGCAGTGAAGTGTTAACAGGGAATTGGCCCCAGCATTTT. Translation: CASSEVLTGNWPQHF.

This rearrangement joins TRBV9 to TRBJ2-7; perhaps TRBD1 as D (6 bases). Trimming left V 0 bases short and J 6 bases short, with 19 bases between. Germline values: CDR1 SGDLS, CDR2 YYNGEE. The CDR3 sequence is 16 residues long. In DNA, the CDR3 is TGTGCCAGCAGCGTAGGAGGGGGAGCGACTCGTCGCGAGCAGTACTTC. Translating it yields CASSVGGGATRREQYF. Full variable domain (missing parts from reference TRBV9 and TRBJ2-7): DSGVTQTPKHLITATGQRVTLRCSPRSGDLSVYWYQQSLDQGLQFLIQYYNGEERAKGNILERFSAQQFPDLHSELNLSSLELGDSALYFCASSVGGGATRREQYFGPGTRLTVT.

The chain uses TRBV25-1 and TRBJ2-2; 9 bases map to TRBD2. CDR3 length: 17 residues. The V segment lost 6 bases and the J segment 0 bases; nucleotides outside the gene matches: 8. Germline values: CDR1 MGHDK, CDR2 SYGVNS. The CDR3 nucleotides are TGTGCCAGCAGCCTAGCGGGGTATACTGCGAACACCGGGGAGCTGTTTTTT. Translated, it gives CASSLAGYTANTGELFF. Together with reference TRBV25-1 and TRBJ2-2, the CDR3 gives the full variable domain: EADIYQTPRYLVIGTGKKITLECSQTMGHDKMYWYQQDPGMELHLIHYSYGVNSTEKGDLSSESTVSRIRTEHFPLTLESARPSHTSQYLCASSLAGYTANTGELFFGEGSRLTVL.

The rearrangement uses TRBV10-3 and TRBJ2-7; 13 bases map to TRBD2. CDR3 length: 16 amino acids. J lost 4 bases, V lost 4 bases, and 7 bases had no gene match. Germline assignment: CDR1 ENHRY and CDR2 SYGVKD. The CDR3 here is CAISGGLAGRVYEQYF. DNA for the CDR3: TGTGCCATCAGTGGGGGACTAGCGGGAAGGGTTTACGAGCAGTACTTC.

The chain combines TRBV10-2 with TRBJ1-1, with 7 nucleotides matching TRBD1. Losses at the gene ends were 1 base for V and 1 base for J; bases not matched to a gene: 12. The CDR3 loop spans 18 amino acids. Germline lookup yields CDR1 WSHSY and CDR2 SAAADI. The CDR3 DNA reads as TGCGCCAGCAGTGAGTTTATTGCATCCGACAGGGCGAACACTGAAGCTTTCTTT. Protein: CASSEFIASDRANTEAFF.

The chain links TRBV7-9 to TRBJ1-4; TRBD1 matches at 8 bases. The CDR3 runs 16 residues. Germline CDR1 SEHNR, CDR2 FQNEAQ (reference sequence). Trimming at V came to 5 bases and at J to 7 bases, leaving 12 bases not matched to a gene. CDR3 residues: CASSQIMTGDSEKLFF. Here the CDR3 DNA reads TGTGCCAGCAGCCAAATAATGACAGGGGATAGTGAAAAACTGTTTTTT.

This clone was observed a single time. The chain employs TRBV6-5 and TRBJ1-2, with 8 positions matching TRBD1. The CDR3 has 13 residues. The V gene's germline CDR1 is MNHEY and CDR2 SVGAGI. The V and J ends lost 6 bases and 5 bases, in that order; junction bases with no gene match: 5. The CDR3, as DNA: TGTGCCAGCAGCGGACAGGGTAGATATGGCTACACCTTC. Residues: CASSGQGRYGYTF.

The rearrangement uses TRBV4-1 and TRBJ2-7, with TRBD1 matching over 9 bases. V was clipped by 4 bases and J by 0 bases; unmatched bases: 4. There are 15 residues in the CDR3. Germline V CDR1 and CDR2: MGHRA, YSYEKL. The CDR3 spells CASSPRDRVSYEQYF. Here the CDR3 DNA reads TGCGCCAGCAGCCCCCGGGACAGGGTCTCCTACGAGCAGTACTTC.

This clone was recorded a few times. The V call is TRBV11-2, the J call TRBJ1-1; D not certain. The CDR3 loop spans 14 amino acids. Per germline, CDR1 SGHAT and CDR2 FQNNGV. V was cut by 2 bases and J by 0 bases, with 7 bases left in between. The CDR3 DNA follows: TGTGCCAGCAGCTTATGGGCTATGAACACTGAAGCTTTCTTT. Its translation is CASSLWAMNTEAFF.

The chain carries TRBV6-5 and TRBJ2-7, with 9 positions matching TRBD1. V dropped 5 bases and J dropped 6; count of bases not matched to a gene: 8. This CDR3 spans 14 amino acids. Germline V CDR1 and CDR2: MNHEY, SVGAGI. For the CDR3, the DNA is TGTGCCAGCAGTGACCCGGGACAGGGAGGCGAGCAGTACTTC. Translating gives CASSDPGQGGEQYF.

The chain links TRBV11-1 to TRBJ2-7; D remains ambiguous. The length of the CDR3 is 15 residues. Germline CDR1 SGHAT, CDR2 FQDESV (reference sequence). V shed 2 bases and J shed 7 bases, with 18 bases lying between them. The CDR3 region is CASSLSYGGVGEQYF. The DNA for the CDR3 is TGTGCCAGCAGCTTAAGCTACGGCGGTGTTGGTGAGCAGTACTTC.

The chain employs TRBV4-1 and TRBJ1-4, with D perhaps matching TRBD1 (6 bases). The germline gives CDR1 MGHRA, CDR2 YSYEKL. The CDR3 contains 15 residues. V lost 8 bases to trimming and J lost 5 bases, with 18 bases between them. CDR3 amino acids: CASATGAGANEKLFF. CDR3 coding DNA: TGCGCCAGCGCCACCGGAGCGGGGGCCAATGAAAAACTGTTTTTT.

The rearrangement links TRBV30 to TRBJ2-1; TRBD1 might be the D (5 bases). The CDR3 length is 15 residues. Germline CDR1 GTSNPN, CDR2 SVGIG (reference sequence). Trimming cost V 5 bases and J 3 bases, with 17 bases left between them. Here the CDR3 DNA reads TGTGCCTGGGATTTAGGCGGACACCGCTACAATGAGCAGTTCTTC. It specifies CAWDLGGHRYNEQFF.